This T cell receptor beta chain was documented in a study of T cells after yellow fever vaccination. Study-wide points: FACS-sorted repertoires might harbor abundant contaminating clonotypes from the bulk population.

TCRdb reprocessed the 5' RACE reads via MiXCR and lists one record per CDR3 protein. The sample contains some 200,000 distinct CDR3 sequences, 11% of which appear only once. Remarks on this clonotype: Its target is unknown.

CDR3 length: 14 amino acids. V gave up 4 bases and J gave up 4 bases, with 14 bases separating them. The source is a young man who received the YFV17D yellow fever vaccine. V gene TRBV12-3 or TRBV12-4 combines with J gene TRBJ2-7; the D is unclear. Sequences were derived from CD8+ T cells sorted from PBMCs, sampled 15 days after the yellow fever booster vaccination. This CDR3 is CASSSTAEGYEQYF. Here the CDR3 DNA reads TGTGCCAGCAGTTCAACGGCGGAAGGTTACGAGCAGTACTTC.